A selection of T cell receptor beta chains follows, all from one sample in a study of blood T cells in healthy people across ages. TCRdb reprocessed the 5' RACE reads with MiXCR, giving one entry per CDR3 protein. The sample consists of 1.5 million to 2 million distinct CDR3 sequences, about 50% of them appearing once. The source material was blood. The receptors were sampled from a woman aged 40 to 50 in good health. The CDR3 runs from the conserved cysteine through the conserved F or W. Each record gives: J gene, D gene, clone size, CDR3 length, V gene, CDR3 DNA, CDR3 protein. D genes are given only for firm matches. Clone size appears in some rows only: once, few, many, or a class for an expanded clone.

TRBJ2-5,-,once,13,TRBV6-2/TRBV6-3,TGTGCCAGCGCCCAGGGAGTCGGCGTGACCCAGTACTTC,CASAQGVGVTQYF
TRBJ1-1,TRBD1,few,14,TRBV6-6,TGTGCCAGCAGTGGACAGGGACGGGTCACTGAAGCTTTCTTT,CASSGQGRVTEAFF
TRBJ1-3,-,-,16,TRBV13,TGTGCCAGCAGCTTAGTACTCCCGGCAGGTGGAAACACCATATATTTT,CASSLVLPAGGNTIYF
TRBJ1-1,-,-,15,TRBV12-3/TRBV12-4,TGTGCCAGCAGTTTCGAACAGGGACGTTGGACTGAAGCTTTCTTT,CASSFEQGRWTEAFF
TRBJ2-4,-,-,13,TRBV20-1,TGCAGTGCTAGGAACCCGGCGGAAAACATTCAGTACTTC,CSARNPAENIQYF
TRBJ1-2,-,-,15,TRBV4-2,TGTGCCAGCAGCCAAGCTCTAGGCTCTAACTATGGCTACACCTTC,CASSQALGSNYGYTF
TRBJ1-2,TRBD1,once,16,TRBV6-6,TGTGCCAGCAGCACTACTCGGGACAGGGGAGACTATGGCTACACCTTC,CASSTTRDRGDYGYTF
TRBJ2-3,-,few,16,TRBV7-3,TGTGCCAGCAGCTTAGGGGGCCAGACGGCCACAGATACGCAGTATTTT,CASSLGGQTATDTQYF
TRBJ2-7,TRBD1,-,18,TRBV24-1,TGTGCCACCATCCACGATTACGTCCACGGACAGGGAATCTACGAGCAGTACTTC,CATIHDYVHGQGIYEQYF
TRBJ2-3,-,many,14,TRBV20-1,TGCAGTGCGGAACAGGACCCGGGGGAAGATACGCAGTATTTT,CSAEQDPGEDTQYF
TRBJ2-3,-,-,12,TRBV9,TGTGCCAGCAGCGGGGGACTCAGTACGCAGTATTTT,CASSGGLSTQYF
TRBJ2-1,-,-,15,TRBV24-1,TGTGCCATACAGGCTGACCGGGGGTTCGGGAAGGAGCAGTTCTTC,CAIQADRGFGKEQFF
TRBJ1-2,-,few,15,TRBV12-3/TRBV12-4,TGTGCCAGCAGTCCCCGGGGGGAGGGAACCTATGGCTACACCTTC,CASSPRGEGTYGYTF
TRBJ2-3,-,-,15,TRBV7-2,TGTGCCAGCAGCTTAGTTAGAGGAAACACAGATACGCAGTATTTT,CASSLVRGNTDTQYF
TRBJ2-1,TRBD1,-,14,TRBV20-1,TGCAGTGTTGCTGGGACAGGTTGGTTCGATGAGCAGTTCTTC,CSVAGTGWFDEQFF
TRBJ2-1,-,-,15,TRBV7-2,TGTGCCAGCAGCTTAGGGTCGACTGCAGGAACTGAGCAGTTCTTC,CASSLGSTAGTEQFF
TRBJ2-7,TRBD1,-,14,TRBV28,TGTGCCAGCAGTTCCCTACAGGGGTACAATGAGCAGTACTTC,CASSSLQGYNEQYF
TRBJ2-6,-,-,17,TRBV5-1,TGCGCCAGCAGCTTGGGGGCTTCGGCGGCTGGGGCCAACGTCCTGACTTTC,CASSLGASAAGANVLTF
TRBJ2-7,TRBD2,once,15,TRBV10-3,TGTGCCATCAGCCCTCGGGGGGTTTCGTCGAGCGAGCAGTACTTC,CAISPRGVSSSEQYF
TRBJ2-7,-,-,14,TRBV20-1,TGCAGTGCCCCGAAGACGGGCGGAGGTTACGAGCAGTACTTC,CSAPKTGGGYEQYF
TRBJ1-2,-,few,14,TRBV28,TGTGCCAGCAGTTTAGGTTCGGGGGGAAATGGCTACACCTTC,CASSLGSGGNGYTF
TRBJ2-1,-,-,14,TRBV9,TGTGCCAGCAGCGTAGAGTCTAGCCTGGGTGAGCAGTTCTTC,CASSVESSLGEQFF
TRBJ1-2,-,few,14,TRBV9,TGTGCCAGCAGCGTGGGTGGCACAGCCTATGGCTACACCTTC,CASSVGGTAYGYTF
TRBJ2-1,TRBD1,-,17,TRBV6-2/TRBV6-3,TGTGCCAGCAGTTACGGAGGCAGGGGGCTACGGAACAATGAGCAGTTCTTC,CASSYGGRGLRNNEQFF
TRBJ2-1,TRBD2,-,22,TRBV12-3/TRBV12-4,TGTGCCAGCAGTTCGCTATTCGGGAAAGCGGGGGGGCCCCTCTCCCTCTACAATGAGCAGTTCTTC,CASSSLFGKAGGPLSLYNEQFF
TRBJ2-3,TRBD2,-,17,TRBV20-1,TGCAGTGCCTCCCCCCCAATGACTAGCGGGGGGGCATATACGCAGTATTTT,CSASPPMTSGGAYTQYF
TRBJ2-3,TRBD2,few,16,TRBV20-1,TGCAGTACCCAGGGGGGACTAGCGGGGGTGGCAGATACGCAGTATTTT,CSTQGGLAGVADTQYF
TRBJ2-7,-,-,14,TRBV2,TGTGCCAGCACAAGGGAGGACAGGACCGACGAGCAGTACTTC,CASTREDRTDEQYF
TRBJ2-1,-,-,14,TRBV7-2,TGCGCCAGCAGCCCCAGACTATCCCAAGAGACCCAGTTCTTC,CASSPRLSQETQFF
TRBJ2-3,-,-,15,TRBV9,TGTGCCAGCAGCGTAGGAACAGAGGGGGGGGATACGCAGTATTTT,CASSVGTEGGDTQYF
TRBJ2-7,-,-,14,TRBV20-1,TGCAGTGCTAGAGGCTTCGGCGGGTCCTACGAGCAGTACTTC,CSARGFGGSYEQYF
TRBJ2-3,-,-,16,TRBV2,TGTGCCAGCAGTCCCTCGGGTAGTGCTAGCACAGATACGCAGTATTTT,CASSPSGSASTDTQYF